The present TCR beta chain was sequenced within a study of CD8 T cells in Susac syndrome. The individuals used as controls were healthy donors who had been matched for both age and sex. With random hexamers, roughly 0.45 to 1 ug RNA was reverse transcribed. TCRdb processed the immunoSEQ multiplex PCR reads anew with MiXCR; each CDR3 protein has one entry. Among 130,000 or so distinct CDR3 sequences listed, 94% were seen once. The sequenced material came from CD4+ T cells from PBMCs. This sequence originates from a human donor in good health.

CDR3 protein: CASSQASQLLNYGYTF. The CDR3 DNA sequence: TGCGCCAGCAGCCAAGCTAGCCAACTCCTTAACTATGGCTACACCTTC. The chain combines TRBV4-1 with TRBJ1-2; no firm D call. Between the trimmed V and J ends, which lost 1 base and 1 base, there was a span of 13 bases. Looked up from germline, CDR1 is MGHRA and CDR2 is YSYEKL. The CDR3 sequence is 16 residues long.